This T cell receptor beta chain emerged from a study of human T cells and chemical hapten exposure. As for the study in general: Small pooled library volume differences chiefly drove per-sample TCR yield variation.

In the source study's methods: TCRs per sample had a median of approximately 98,000 and ranged from roughly 20,000 to 700,000. TCRdb recomputed calls from the RACE reads with MiXCR, one row per CDR3 protein. These V and J calls derive from TCRdb rather than the authors' analysis. In the table there are approximately 80,000 distinct CDR3 sequences, about a tenth of which are singletons. Time point here: patch test 2, 6 weeks after DPC sensitization. Treatment here: therapeutic diphenylcyclopropenone sensitization with weekly scalp DPC. It was unfractionated whole blood from which total RNA was extracted. Germline trimming cut 4 bases from V and 3 bases from J; bases unmatched to any gene: 13. This CDR3 has 18 amino acids.

The sequencing here drew on whole blood, taken in connection with sensitization to the hapten diphenylcyclopropenone (DPC). This rearrangement joins TRBV12-3 or TRBV12-4 to TRBJ1-1; 11 nucleotides align to TRBD1. The TCR comes from a young woman with alopecia areata. Some clones in this sample may be carry-over from other donors' samples. The CDR3 region is CASSSGQGASMRYTEAFF. Written as DNA, the CDR3 is TGTGCCAGCAGTTCCGGACAGGGGGCGAGTATGAGGTACACTGAAGCTTTCTTT.